The 20 T cell receptor beta chains listed next were all sequenced from one sample in a study of lymphopenia after photon versus proton radiotherapy. Method: immunoSEQ multiplex PCR; TCRdb's copy keeps in-frame clones and lacks some. Of around 160,000 clones listed, about 88% are singletons. Sample: peripheral blood, taken from a patient treated with photon-based radiotherapy. These receptors all stem from a man in his fifties with gastric cancer.

This clone was observed a single time. The gene calls are TRBV5-4 and TRBJ2-5; 8 bases fit TRBD2. CDR3 length: 16 residues. Germline assignment: CDR1 SGHNT and CDR2 YYREEE (reference sequence). V shed 1 base, J shed 5 bases, and the junction held 10 bases outside the gene matches. The CDR3 sequence: CASSLRGGGRGETQYF. CDR3 DNA sequence: TGTGCCAGCAGCTTGCGGGGCGGGGGGCGCGGTGAGACCCAGTACTTC.

The V gene is TRBV6-5, the J gene TRBJ2-5; D possibly uses TRBD1 or TRBD2 (6 bases each). Trimming pared 2 bases from V and 5 bases from J, leaving 15 bases between. The CDR3 runs to 15 residues. Germline CDR1 MNHEY, CDR2 SVGAGI. The CDR3 bases are TGTGCCAGCAGTTACATCGGGGGCGCGGGGGAGACCCAGTACTTC. Translated, it gives CASSYIGGAGETQYF.

The chain has TRBV27 and TRBJ1-2; no reliable D call. This CDR3 region has 12 residues. Trimming pared 7 bases from V and 2 bases from J, leaving 8 bases between. Per germline, CDR1 MNHEY and CDR2 SMNVEV (reference sequence). CDR3 residues: CASKGKNYGYTF. CDR3 DNA: TGTGCCAGCAAAGGGAAGAACTATGGCTACACCTTC.

In nucleotides, the CDR3 is TGTGCCAGCAGCTTACACCCAGGCCTCCAGCATTTT. Translation: CASSLHPGLQHF. The chain uses TRBV7-8 and TRBJ1-5; D gene ambiguous. V was clipped by 2 bases and J by 12 bases, with 11 bases between them. CDR1 and CDR2 from the germline V gene are SGHVS and FQNEAQ. The CDR3 covers 12 residues.

V gene TRBV9 combines with J gene TRBJ1-3, with a possible D match to TRBD1 (5 bases). CDR3 size: 13 residues. The V gene's germline CDR1 is SGDLS and CDR2 YYNGEE. V was shortened by 4 bases and J by 4 bases, with 9 bases between the two germline ends. The CDR3 loop is CASSPGTGNTIYF. CDR3 DNA sequence: TGTGCCAGCAGCCCCGGGACCGGAAACACCATATATTTT.

The chain joins TRBV27 to TRBJ2-7; 10 bases agree with TRBD1. V trimming: 2 bases; J trimming: 7 bases; junction bases outside the gene matches: 17. Germline V gene data show CDR1 as MNHEY and CDR2 as SMNVEV (reference sequence). CDR3 length equals 18 residues. CDR3 region: CASSLRMRVRQGALEQYF. CDR3 DNA sequence: TGTGCCAGCAGTTTAAGGATGCGGGTAAGACAGGGGGCTTTGGAGCAGTACTTC.

The V gene is TRBV5-1, the J gene TRBJ2-7; 7 nucleotides line up with TRBD1. The germline V gene has CDR1 SGHRS and CDR2 YFSETQ. Losses at the gene ends were 0 bases for V and 3 bases for J; bases not matched to a gene: 9. The length of the CDR3 is 16 residues. The CDR3: CASSLGFGTEYYEQYF. CDR3 nucleotide sequence: TGCGCCAGCAGCTTGGGTTTTGGGACAGAGTACTACGAGCAGTACTTC.

The J gene is TRBJ1-5, the V gene TRBV5-6; D not certain. The CDR3 is 14 amino acids. V dropped 4 bases and J dropped 0 bases, with 8 bases sitting between them. CDR1 and CDR2 from the germline V gene are SGHDT and YYEEEE. CDR3 in DNA: TGTGCCAGCAGCCTCTCTATTAGCAATCAGCCCCAGCATTTT. It yields the protein CASSLSISNQPQHF.

This clone was observed a single time. The chain links TRBV6-1 to TRBJ2-7, with a weak D call TRBD1 (5 bases). Germline CDR1 MNHNS, CDR2 SASEGT. V was shortened by 1 base and J by 4 bases, with 8 bases between the two germline ends. The CDR3 is made up of 13 amino acids. The CDR3 DNA follows: TGTGCCAGCAGTGAAGTCAGGGTATACGAGCAGTACTTC. The encoded protein is CASSEVRVYEQYF.

The chain employs TRBV5-1 and TRBJ1-2; 9 bases are a match to TRBD1. The germline CDR1 and CDR2 sequences are SGHRS and YFSETQ. The trim removed 0 bases at V and 4 bases at J, leaving 4 bases unmatched. The CDR3 runs 15 residues. The CDR3, as DNA: TGCGCCAGCAGCTTGGGGGGACAGGGATTCTATGGCTACACCTTC. Amino acids: CASSLGGQGFYGYTF.

The chain uses TRBV5-4 and TRBJ2-2; D ambiguous. The CDR3 covers 16 residues. Trimming left V 0 bases short and J 1 base short, with 10 bases between. Per germline, CDR1 SGHNT and CDR2 YYREEE (reference sequence). CDR3 residues: CASSLGGGGNTGELFF. In DNA, the CDR3 is TGTGCCAGCAGCTTGGGAGGCGGCGGGAACACCGGGGAGCTGTTTTTT.

This sequence joins TRBV7-9 and TRBJ2-5, with D hard to call. The CDR3 is 11 amino acids. Trimming removed 3 bases at V and 2 bases at J, with 1 base between. CDR1 is SEHNR, CDR2 FQNEAQ, per germline (reference sequence). The CDR3 DNA is TGTGCCAGCAGCTTTCAAGAGACCCAGTACTTC. It translates to CASSFQETQYF.

The chain carries TRBV4-1 and TRBJ1-3, with D possibly being TRBD1 (5 bases). The CDR3 is 14 amino acids. Between the trimmed V and J ends, which lost 8 bases and 0 bases, there was a span of 11 bases. CDR1 is MGHRA, CDR2 YSYEKL, per germline. The CDR3 nucleotides read TGCGCCAGCGGATCAGGGACCTCTGGAAACACCATATATTTT. Amino acids: CASGSGTSGNTIYF.

The V gene is TRBV25-1, the J gene TRBJ2-3, with TRBD2 matching 14 bases. Germline loops: CDR1 MGHDK, CDR2 SYGVNS. CDR3 size: 16 residues. Germline trimming cut 3 bases from V and 4 bases from J; bases unmatched to any gene: 3. CDR3 in amino acids: CASSDGGLAGADTQYF. The CDR3, as DNA: TGTGCCAGCAGTGACGGGGGACTAGCGGGAGCAGATACGCAGTATTTT.

The chain carries TRBV15 and TRBJ2-5, with D unclear. The ends were cut back, 3 bases at V and 1 base at J, with 6 bases in the middle. In germline, CDR1 is LNHNV, CDR2 YYDKDF (reference sequence). CDR3 length equals 13 residues. The CDR3 nucleotides are TGTGCCACCAGCAGGGACCCCCAAGAGACCCAGTACTTC. This gives the protein CATSRDPQETQYF.

The chain links TRBV7-2 to TRBJ2-3; unclear D gene. The CDR3 runs 15 residues. The V end was cut by 2 bases, the J end by 4 bases, with 13 bases between. The germline gives CDR1 SGHTA, CDR2 FQGNSA. This CDR3 reads CASSLQPIRADTQYF. The CDR3 coding sequence is TGTGCCAGCAGCTTACAGCCCATTCGGGCAGATACGCAGTATTTT.

The CDR3 reads CASSLAHGTANYEQYF. The CDR3 DNA sequence: TGTGCCAGCAGCTTAGCACATGGGACAGCCAACTACGAGCAGTACTTC. The chain has TRBV11-2 and TRBJ2-7, with 7 bases fitting TRBD1. V shed 1 base and J 3 bases; nucleotides not matched to a gene: 9. This CDR3 contains 16 residues. CDR1 and CDR2 from the germline V gene are SGHAT and FQNNGV.

This CDR3 reads CASSLRPTGFSAYSNQPQHF. For the CDR3, the DNA is TGTGCCAGCAGTTTAAGGCCGACAGGGTTTAGCGCATATAGCAATCAGCCCCAGCATTTT. The chain uses TRBV28 and TRBJ1-5; TRBD1 agrees at 7 bases. Per the germline V gene, CDR1 is MDHEN and CDR2 is SYDVKM. After removal of 2 bases from V and 0 bases from J, the junction contained 16 bases not matched to a gene. CDR3 length equals 20 residues.

The chain recombines TRBV27 with TRBJ1-4; TRBD1 agrees at 9 bases. CDR1 is MNHEY and CDR2 is SMNVEV in the germline V gene (reference sequence). J gave up 8 bases and V 6 bases, and 7 bases lay outside the gene matches. This CDR3 has 14 amino acids. Written as DNA, the CDR3 is TGTGCCAGCAGACGACAGGGGGTCGGGGAAAAACTGTTTTTT. It is translated as CASRRQGVGEKLFF.

The rearrangement uses TRBV27 and TRBJ2-5, with TRBD1 matching over 8 bases. The length of the CDR3 is 16 residues. Germline CDR1 reads MNHEY; CDR2 reads SMNVEV (reference sequence). Trimming removed 6 bases from V and 5 bases from J; junction bases left unmatched: 14. The CDR3 spells CASSHPLDRGRETQYF. CDR3 DNA: TGTGCCAGCAGCCACCCCCTCGACAGGGGAAGGGAGACCCAGTACTTC.